The source of this T cell receptor beta chain is a study of cytomegalovirus exposure and HLA in healthy donors. Study as a whole: A prior study identified some 100 million unique TCR beta sequences from about 179 million T cells. Findings of the study overall: Reported results showed that the classifier diagnosed cytomegalovirus status with high specificity and sensitivity. An analysis that came later showed most CMV-associated TCR beta chains appearing HLA-restricted.

Trimming shortened V by 4 bases and J by 3 bases, and 15 bases separated the two germline ends. CDR1 is KGHSH and CDR2 is LQKENI in the germline V gene. The CDR3 runs 16 residues. As for this clone: Its antigen remains unidentified.

Use of 60 Vbeta and 13 Jbeta primers characterized the PCR. Profiling relied on immunoSEQ multiplex PCR, and the TCRdb table lists in-frame clones only, not all of them. This sample yields 120,000 or so clones, of which 60% to 85% are seen a single time; approximately 1.3% belongs to the top ten. The source material was PBMCs. This TCR was recovered from a female donor in good health and CMV-seronegative. The V call is TRBV18, the J call TRBJ1-4, with a possible D match to TRBD1 (5 bases). CDR3 DNA sequence: TGTGCCAGCTCACTCAGGGCCACAGGTCCTAATGAAAAACTGTTTTTT. Its protein product is CASSLRATGPNEKLFF.